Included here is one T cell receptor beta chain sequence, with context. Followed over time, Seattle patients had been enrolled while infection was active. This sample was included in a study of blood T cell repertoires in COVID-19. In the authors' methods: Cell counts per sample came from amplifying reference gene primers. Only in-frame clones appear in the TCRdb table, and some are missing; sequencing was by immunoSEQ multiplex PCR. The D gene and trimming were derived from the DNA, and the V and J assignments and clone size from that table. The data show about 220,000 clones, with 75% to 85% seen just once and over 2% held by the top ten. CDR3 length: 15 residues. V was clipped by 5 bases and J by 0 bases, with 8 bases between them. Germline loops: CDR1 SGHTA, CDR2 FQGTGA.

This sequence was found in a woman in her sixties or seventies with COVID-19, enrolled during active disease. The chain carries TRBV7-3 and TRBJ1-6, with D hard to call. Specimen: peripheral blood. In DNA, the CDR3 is TGTGCCAGCAGCCCCCCGAGCTCCTATAATTCACCCCTCCACTTT. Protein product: CASSPPSSYNSPLHF. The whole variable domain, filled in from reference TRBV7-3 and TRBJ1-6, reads GAGVSQTPSNKVTEKGKYVELRCDPISGHTALYWYRQSLGQGPEFLIYFQGTGAADDSGLPNDRFFAVRPEGSVSTLKIQRTERGDSAVYLCASSPPSSYNSPLHFGNGTRLTVT.